This section outlines one T cell receptor beta chain sequence together with its context. The CDR3 has 13 amino acids. CDR1 is MNHEY and CDR2 is SMNVEV in the germline V gene (reference sequence). V was pared by 5 bases and J by 5 bases, with 13 bases between. The data were obtained in a study of low-dose radiotherapy and immunotherapy resistance in tumors. Documented time point: after trial treatment. Described treatment: LDRT plus nivolumab, ipilimumab, low-dose cyclophosphamide and aspirin (RACIN trial). A roughly 19-cycle PCR with a constant-region primer and V-primer adapter amplified TCRs. TCRdb analysed the reads with MiXCR anew, one entry per CDR3 protein. The data contain roughly 52,000 distinct CDR3 sequences, approximately 31% of them seen just once; the ten biggest clones take up roughly 8.2%.

V gene TRBV27 combines with J gene TRBJ2-7; D gene uncertain. The receptor comes from a male donor with rectosigmoid adenocarcinoma. The source was PBMCs, collected after low-dose radiotherapy plus immunotherapy. The DNA for the CDR3 is TGTGCCAGCAGTGACCCCCCATCTCACGAGCAGTACTTC. As protein: CASSDPPSHEQYF.